This note documents a single T cell receptor (beta chain) sequence. Its matching antigen is unknown. This record comes from a study of shared clonotypes between healthy human individuals. Background on the study: Each donor contributed plates that comprised three CD4 naive, three CD4 memory, two CD8 naive and one CD8 memory.

Between the trimmed V and J ends, which lost 2 bases and 1 base, there was a span of 15 bases. The CDR3 is 16 amino acids. From germline, CDR1 is SGHRS and CDR2 YFSETQ. General study findings and limits: Between several donors, naive CD4 clonotypes were shared at a level of around 5.2%.

The assay was immunoSEQ multiplex PCR, and TCRdb's table has in-frame clones only and misses some. The top ten hold over 0.12% of the sample, which has a few million clones, 85% to 95% seen once. The receptor was isolated from a man aged 18 to 29 in good health. Sequencing was done on a sample of naive CD4+ T cells sorted from blood. Stated subset: CD45RA+ positively selected. This chain links TRBV5-1 with TRBJ1-1, with D possibly being TRBD1 (6 bases). CDR3 in DNA: TGCGCCAGCAGCTTATTGAACTCCAGGGGGAACACTGAAGCTTTCTTT. It encodes CASSLLNSRGNTEAFF. Looking up the rest from reference TRBV5-1 and TRBJ1-1 gives the full variable domain: KAGVTQTPRYLIKTRGQQVTLSCSPISGHRSVSWYQQTPGQGLQFLFEYFSETQRNKGNFPGRFSGRQFSNSRSEMNVSTLELGDSALYLCASSLLNSRGNTEAFFGQGTRLTVV.